This is a list of T cell receptor beta chains from one sample in a study of T cell responses to AZD1222 COVID-19 vaccine. TCRdb's table, derived via immunoSEQ multiplex PCR, lists solely in-frame clones and lacks some. The data show 170,000 or so clones, with approximately 90% seen just once and approximately 1.4% held by the top ten. This specimen was peripheral blood, taken on day 0 of AZD1222 vaccination. The receptors here all came from an adult in good health. The CDR3 runs from the conserved cysteine through the conserved F or W. The order of the fields is CDR3 protein, V gene, J gene.

CDR3 protein: CASSLSGTGITEAFF; V gene: TRBV5-1; J gene: TRBJ1-1
CDR3 protein: CASSLAAAPSYEQYF; V gene: TRBV7-2; J gene: TRBJ2-7
CDR3 protein: CAISVSPRADYGYTF; V gene: TRBV10-3; J gene: TRBJ1-2
CDR3 protein: CASSLLRERINEQFF; V gene: TRBV7-2; J gene: TRBJ2-1
CDR3 protein: CASSSVGTGRAFF; V gene: TRBV28; J gene: TRBJ1-1
CDR3 protein: CASSTSPDSVGYTF; V gene: TRBV5-1; J gene: TRBJ1-2
CDR3 protein: CSVVDPSDTQYF; V gene: TRBV29-1; J gene: TRBJ2-3
CDR3 protein: CASSLASGLHSPLHF; V gene: TRBV11-2; J gene: TRBJ1-6
CDR3 protein: CASSEARTPHEQYF; V gene: TRBV2; J gene: TRBJ2-7
CDR3 protein: CASSNGWRVPFLGNQPQHF; V gene: TRBV21-1; J gene: TRBJ1-5
CDR3 protein: CASSRREGPYGYTF; V gene: TRBV5-4; J gene: TRBJ1-2
CDR3 protein: CASSQDSSSAGANVLTF; V gene: TRBV4-2; J gene: TRBJ2-6
CDR3 protein: CASSFAGETQYF; V gene: TRBV7-2; J gene: TRBJ2-5
CDR3 protein: CASSPPGGASYEQYF; V gene: TRBV18; J gene: TRBJ2-7
CDR3 protein: CASSLGGPLSGGDNQPQHF; V gene: TRBV5-6; J gene: TRBJ1-5
CDR3 protein: CATGDRVGETQYF; V gene: TRBV19; J gene: TRBJ2-5
CDR3 protein: CASSDEYSGAYEQYF; V gene: TRBV5-6; J gene: TRBJ2-7
CDR3 protein: CASSPQDRPTTYEQYF; V gene: TRBV7-2; J gene: TRBJ2-7
CDR3 protein: CASSQLIPAGGLSTEAFF; V gene: TRBV3-1/TRBV3-2; J gene: TRBJ1-1
CDR3 protein: CASSSYRGSNQPQHF; V gene: TRBV6-5; J gene: TRBJ1-5
CDR3 protein: CASSGLYEQYF; V gene: TRBV19; J gene: TRBJ2-7
CDR3 protein: CAWMLQHNSPLHF; V gene: TRBV30; J gene: TRBJ1-6
CDR3 protein: CASSSQGGTEAFF; V gene: TRBV7-9; J gene: TRBJ1-1
CDR3 protein: CSVEGDGALETQYF; V gene: TRBV29-1; J gene: TRBJ2-5
CDR3 protein: CASSSGLASTDTQYF; V gene: TRBV11-2; J gene: TRBJ2-3
CDR3 protein: CASSVETSGNNEQFF; V gene: TRBV9; J gene: TRBJ2-1
CDR3 protein: CASSPSGVATGGQETQYF; V gene: TRBV18; J gene: TRBJ2-5
CDR3 protein: CASSLDRDIGYGYTF; V gene: TRBV11-2; J gene: TRBJ1-2
CDR3 protein: CASSLNRVGEKLFF; V gene: TRBV5-4; J gene: TRBJ1-4
CDR3 protein: CASSLATGKNTEAFF; V gene: TRBV5-1; J gene: TRBJ1-1
CDR3 protein: CASSLVGKQYF; V gene: TRBV11-2; J gene: TRBJ2-7
CDR3 protein: CASSQGSSGNTIYF; V gene: TRBV3-1/TRBV3-2; J gene: TRBJ1-3
CDR3 protein: CASSYSLPGPGELFF; V gene: TRBV6-5; J gene: TRBJ2-2
CDR3 protein: CASSEHGNNEQFF; V gene: TRBV2; J gene: TRBJ2-1
CDR3 protein: CASSLGMNTEAFF; V gene: TRBV7-8; J gene: TRBJ1-1
CDR3 protein: CASSPGGGQGPQHF; V gene: TRBV7-9; J gene: TRBJ1-5
CDR3 protein: CASSFRDRVYSPLHF; V gene: TRBV5-6; J gene: TRBJ1-6
CDR3 protein: CASSLGIYEQYF; V gene: TRBV5-6; J gene: TRBJ2-7
CDR3 protein: CASSEEYQPQHF; V gene: TRBV10-2; J gene: TRBJ1-5
CDR3 protein: CASSLDPRVNSPLHF; V gene: TRBV11-3; J gene: TRBJ1-6
CDR3 protein: CASSYRDSYGYTF; V gene: TRBV11-1; J gene: TRBJ1-2
CDR3 protein: CASSYSYGSGNTIYF; V gene: TRBV6-5; J gene: TRBJ1-3
CDR3 protein: CASSSGYLNEKLFF; V gene: TRBV6-2/TRBV6-3; J gene: TRBJ1-4
CDR3 protein: CASSQASEALDQPQHF; V gene: TRBV4-1; J gene: TRBJ1-5